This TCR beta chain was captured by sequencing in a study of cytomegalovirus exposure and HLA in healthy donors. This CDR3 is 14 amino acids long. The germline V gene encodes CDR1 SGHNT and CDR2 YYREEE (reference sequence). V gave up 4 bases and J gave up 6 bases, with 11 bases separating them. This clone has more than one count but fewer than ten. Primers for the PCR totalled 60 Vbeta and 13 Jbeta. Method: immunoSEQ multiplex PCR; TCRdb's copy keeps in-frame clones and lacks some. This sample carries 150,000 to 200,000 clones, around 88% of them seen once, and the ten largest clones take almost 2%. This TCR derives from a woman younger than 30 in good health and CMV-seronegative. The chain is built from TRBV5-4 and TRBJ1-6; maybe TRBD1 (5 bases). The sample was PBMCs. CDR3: CASSLGGVNSPLHF. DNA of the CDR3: TGTGCCAGCAGCCTCGGAGGGGTTAATTCACCCCTCCACTTT.